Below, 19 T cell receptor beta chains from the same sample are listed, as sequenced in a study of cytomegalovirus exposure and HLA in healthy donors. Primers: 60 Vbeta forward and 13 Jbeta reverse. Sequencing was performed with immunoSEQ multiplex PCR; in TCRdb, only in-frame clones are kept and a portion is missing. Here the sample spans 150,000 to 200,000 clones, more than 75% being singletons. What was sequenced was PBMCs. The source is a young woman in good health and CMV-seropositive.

The CDR3 DNA reads TGCGCCAGCAGTGATACTTTGGACACTGAAGCTTTCTTT. Translating it yields CASSDTLDTEAFF. V and J are TRBV10-2 and TRBJ1-1; D unresolved. Per the germline V gene, CDR1 is WSHSY and CDR2 is SAAADI. This CDR3 contains 13 residues. The ends were cut back, 3 bases at V and 3 bases at J, with 8 bases in the middle.

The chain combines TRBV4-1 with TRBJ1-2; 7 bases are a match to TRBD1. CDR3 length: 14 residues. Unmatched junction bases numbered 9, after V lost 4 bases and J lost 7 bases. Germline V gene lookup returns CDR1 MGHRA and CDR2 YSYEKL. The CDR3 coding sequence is TGCGCCAGCAGCCTCCCACAGGGGCGAGGTGGCTACACCTTC. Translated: CASSLPQGRGGYTF.

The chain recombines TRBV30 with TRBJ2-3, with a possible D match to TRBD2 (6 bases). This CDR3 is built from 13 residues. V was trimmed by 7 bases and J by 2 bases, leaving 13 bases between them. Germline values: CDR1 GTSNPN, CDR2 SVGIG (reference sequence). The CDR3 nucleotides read TGTGCCTCCTGGCGGGGTTACACAGATACGCAGTATTTT. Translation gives CASWRGYTDTQYF.

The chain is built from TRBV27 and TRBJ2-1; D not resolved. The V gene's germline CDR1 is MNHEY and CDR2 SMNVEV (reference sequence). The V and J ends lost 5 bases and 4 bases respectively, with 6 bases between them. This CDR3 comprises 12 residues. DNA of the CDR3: TGTGCCAGCAGTCGTGTTTACAATGAGCAGTTCTTC. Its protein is CASSRVYNEQFF.

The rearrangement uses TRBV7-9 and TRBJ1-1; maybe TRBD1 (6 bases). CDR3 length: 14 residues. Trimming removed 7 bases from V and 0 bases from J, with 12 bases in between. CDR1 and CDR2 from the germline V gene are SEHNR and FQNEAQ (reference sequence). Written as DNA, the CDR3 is TGTGCCAGCACAGACCAGGGGATGAACACTGAAGCTTTCTTT. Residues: CASTDQGMNTEAFF.

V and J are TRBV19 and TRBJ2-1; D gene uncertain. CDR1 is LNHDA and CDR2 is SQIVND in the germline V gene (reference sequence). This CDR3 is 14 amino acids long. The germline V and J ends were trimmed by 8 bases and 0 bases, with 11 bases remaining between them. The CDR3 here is CASGGGYSYNEQFF. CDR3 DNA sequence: TGTGCCAGTGGCGGCGGCTACTCCTACAATGAGCAGTTCTTC.

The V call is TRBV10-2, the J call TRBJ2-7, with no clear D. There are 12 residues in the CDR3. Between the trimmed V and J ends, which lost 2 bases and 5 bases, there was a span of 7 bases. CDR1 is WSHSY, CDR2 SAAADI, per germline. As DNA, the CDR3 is TGCGCCAGCAGTGAGGCGAGGAACGAGCAGTACTTC. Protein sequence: CASSEARNEQYF.

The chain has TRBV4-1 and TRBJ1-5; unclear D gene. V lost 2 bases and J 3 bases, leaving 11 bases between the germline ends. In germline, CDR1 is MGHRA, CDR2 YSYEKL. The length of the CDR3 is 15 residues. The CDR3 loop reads CASSQTYTSNQPQHF. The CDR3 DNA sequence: TGCGCCAGCAGCCAAACGTACACCTCCAATCAGCCCCAGCATTTT.

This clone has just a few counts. The DNA of the CDR3 is TGCGCCAGCAGCCAAGAGAGCTTAGGTAGCGGGGGGGCCGGGGAGCAGTTCTTC. It specifies CASSQESLGSGGAGEQFF. This rearrangement joins TRBV4-3 to TRBJ2-1; TRBD2 aligns across 11 bases. In germline, CDR1 is LGHNA, CDR2 YSLEER. CDR3 length: 18 amino acids. V lost 0 bases, J lost 10 bases, and 14 bases stayed unmatched.

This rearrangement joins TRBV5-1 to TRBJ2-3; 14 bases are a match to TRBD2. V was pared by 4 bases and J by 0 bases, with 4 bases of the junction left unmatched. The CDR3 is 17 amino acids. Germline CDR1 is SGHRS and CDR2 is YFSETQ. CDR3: CASSPGLAGASTDTQYF. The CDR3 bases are TGCGCCAGCAGCCCGGGACTAGCGGGGGCTAGCACAGATACGCAGTATTTT. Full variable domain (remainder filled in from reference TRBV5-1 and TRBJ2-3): KAGVTQTPRYLIKTRGQQVTLSCSPISGHRSVSWYQQTPGQGLQFLFEYFSETQRNKGNFPGRFSGRQFSNSRSEMNVSTLELGDSALYLCASSPGLAGASTDTQYFGPGTRLTVL.

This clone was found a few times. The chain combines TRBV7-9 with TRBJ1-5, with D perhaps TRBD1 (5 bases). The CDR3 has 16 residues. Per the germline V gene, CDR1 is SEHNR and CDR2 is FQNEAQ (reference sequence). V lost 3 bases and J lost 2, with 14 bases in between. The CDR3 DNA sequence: TGTGCCAGCAGCTTGGACACCTTGATGGGCAATCAGCCCCAGCATTTT. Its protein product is CASSLDTLMGNQPQHF.

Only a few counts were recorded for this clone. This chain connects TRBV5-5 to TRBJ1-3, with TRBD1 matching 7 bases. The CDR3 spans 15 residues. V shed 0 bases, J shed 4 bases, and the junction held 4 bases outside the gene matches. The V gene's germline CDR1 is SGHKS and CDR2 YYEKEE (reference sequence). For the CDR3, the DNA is TGTGCCAGCAGCTTGGGACAGGGCCTCGGAAACACCATATATTTT. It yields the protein CASSLGQGLGNTIYF. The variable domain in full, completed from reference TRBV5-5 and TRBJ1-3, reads DAGVTQSPTHLIKTRGQQVTLRCSPISGHKSVSWYQQVLGQGPQFIFQYYEKEERGRGNFPDRFSARQFPNYSSELNVNALLLGDSALYLCASSLGQGLGNTIYFGEGSWLTVV.

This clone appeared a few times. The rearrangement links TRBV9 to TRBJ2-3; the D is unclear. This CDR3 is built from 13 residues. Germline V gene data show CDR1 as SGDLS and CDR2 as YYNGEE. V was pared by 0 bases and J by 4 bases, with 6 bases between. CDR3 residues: CASSVAAPDTQYF. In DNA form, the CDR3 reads TGTGCCAGCAGCGTAGCAGCGCCAGATACGCAGTATTTT.

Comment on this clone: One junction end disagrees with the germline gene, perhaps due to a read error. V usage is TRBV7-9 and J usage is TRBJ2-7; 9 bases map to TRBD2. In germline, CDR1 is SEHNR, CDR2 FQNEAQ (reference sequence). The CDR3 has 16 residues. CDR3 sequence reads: CSSSLAMVAGAPWQYF. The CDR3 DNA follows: TGTTCCAGCAGCTTAGCGATGGTAGCGGGGGCCCCGTGGCAGTACTTC.

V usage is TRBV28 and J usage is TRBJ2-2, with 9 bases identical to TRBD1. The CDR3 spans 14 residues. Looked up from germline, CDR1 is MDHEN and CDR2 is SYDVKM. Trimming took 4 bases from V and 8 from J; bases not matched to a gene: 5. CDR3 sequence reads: CASSSRDRVGELFF. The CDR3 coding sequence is TGTGCCAGCAGTTCCCGGGACAGGGTTGGGGAGCTGTTTTTT.

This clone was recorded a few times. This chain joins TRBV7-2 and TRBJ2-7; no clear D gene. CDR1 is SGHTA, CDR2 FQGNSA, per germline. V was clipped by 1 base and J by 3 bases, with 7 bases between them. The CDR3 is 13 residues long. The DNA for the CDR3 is TGTGCCAGCAGCTTAGTGGAGAGCTACGAGCAGTACTTC. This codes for CASSLVESYEQYF.

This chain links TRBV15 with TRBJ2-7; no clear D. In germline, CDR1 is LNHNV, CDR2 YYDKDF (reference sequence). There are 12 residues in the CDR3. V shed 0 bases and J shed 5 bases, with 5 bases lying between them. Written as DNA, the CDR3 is TGTGCCACCAGCAGAGATTTCGACGAGCAGTACTTC. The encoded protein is CATSRDFDEQYF. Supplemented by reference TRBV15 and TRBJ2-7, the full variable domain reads DAMVIQNPRYQVTQFGKPVTLSCSQTLNHNVMYWYQQKSSQAPKLLFHYYDKDFNNEADTPDNFQSRRPNTSFCFLDIRSPGLGDTAMYLCATSRDFDEQYFGPGTRLTVT.

The CDR3 loop reads CASSREQGRNEQYF. Written as DNA, the CDR3 is TGTGCCAGCAGTCGCGAACAGGGGCGGAACGAGCAGTACTTC. The chain carries TRBV2 and TRBJ2-7; 7 bases fit TRBD1. V shed 5 bases, J shed 5 bases, and the junction held 9 bases outside the gene matches. CDR1 is SNHLY, CDR2 FYNNEI, per germline. The CDR3 sequence is 14 residues long.

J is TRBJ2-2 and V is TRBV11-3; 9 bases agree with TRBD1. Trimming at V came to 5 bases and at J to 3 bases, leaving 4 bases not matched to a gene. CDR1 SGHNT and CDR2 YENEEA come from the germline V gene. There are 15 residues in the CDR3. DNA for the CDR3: TGTGCCAGCAGCGACCGGGACAGGGACACCGGGGAGCTGTTTTTT. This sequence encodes CASSDRDRDTGELFF.